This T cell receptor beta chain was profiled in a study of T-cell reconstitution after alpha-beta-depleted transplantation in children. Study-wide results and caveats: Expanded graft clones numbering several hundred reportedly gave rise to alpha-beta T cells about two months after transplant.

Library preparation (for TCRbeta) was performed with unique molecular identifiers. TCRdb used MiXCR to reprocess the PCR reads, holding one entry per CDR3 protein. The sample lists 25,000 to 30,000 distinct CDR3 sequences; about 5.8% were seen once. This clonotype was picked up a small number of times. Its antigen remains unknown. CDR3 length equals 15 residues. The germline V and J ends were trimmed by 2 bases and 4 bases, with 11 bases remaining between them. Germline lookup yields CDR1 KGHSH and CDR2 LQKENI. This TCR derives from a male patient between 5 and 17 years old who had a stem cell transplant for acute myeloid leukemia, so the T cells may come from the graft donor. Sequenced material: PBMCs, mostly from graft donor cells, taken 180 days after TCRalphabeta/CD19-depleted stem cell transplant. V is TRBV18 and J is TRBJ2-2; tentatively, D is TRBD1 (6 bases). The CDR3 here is CASSPGGWSTGELFF. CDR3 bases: TGTGCCAGCTCACCAGGGGGCTGGAGCACCGGGGAGCTGTTTTTT.